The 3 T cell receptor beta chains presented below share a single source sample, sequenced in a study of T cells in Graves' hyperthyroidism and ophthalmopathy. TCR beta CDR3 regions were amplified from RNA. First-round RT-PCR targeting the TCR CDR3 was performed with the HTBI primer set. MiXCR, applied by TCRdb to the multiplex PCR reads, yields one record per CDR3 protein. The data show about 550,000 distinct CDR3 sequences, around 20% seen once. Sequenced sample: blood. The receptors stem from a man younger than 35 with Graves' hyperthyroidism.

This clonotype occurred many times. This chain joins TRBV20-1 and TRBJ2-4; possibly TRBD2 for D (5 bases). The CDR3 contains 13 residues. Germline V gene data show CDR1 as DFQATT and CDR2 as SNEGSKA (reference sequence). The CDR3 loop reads CSGLRLAKNIQYF. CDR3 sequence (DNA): TGCAGCGGACTCCGACTAGCCAAAAACATTCAGTACTTC.

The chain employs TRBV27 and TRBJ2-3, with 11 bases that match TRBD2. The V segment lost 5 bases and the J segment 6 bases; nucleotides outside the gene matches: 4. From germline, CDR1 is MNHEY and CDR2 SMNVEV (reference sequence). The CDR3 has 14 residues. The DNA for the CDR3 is TGTGCCAGCAGTCCTAGCGGGGGGCGGGATACGCAGTATTTT. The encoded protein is CASSPSGGRDTQYF.

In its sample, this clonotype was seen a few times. CDR3 DNA sequence: TGCAGCGTTGAACAGGACAGGGGGCTTGACGGGGAGCTGTTTTTT. This encodes CSVEQDRGLDGELFF. This chain uses TRBV29-1 with TRBJ2-2; 11 nucleotides agree with TRBD1. The J segment lost 7 bases and the V segment lost 2 bases, leaving 6 bases of the junction unmatched. There are 15 residues in the CDR3. The V gene's germline CDR1 is SQVTM and CDR2 ANQGSEA.